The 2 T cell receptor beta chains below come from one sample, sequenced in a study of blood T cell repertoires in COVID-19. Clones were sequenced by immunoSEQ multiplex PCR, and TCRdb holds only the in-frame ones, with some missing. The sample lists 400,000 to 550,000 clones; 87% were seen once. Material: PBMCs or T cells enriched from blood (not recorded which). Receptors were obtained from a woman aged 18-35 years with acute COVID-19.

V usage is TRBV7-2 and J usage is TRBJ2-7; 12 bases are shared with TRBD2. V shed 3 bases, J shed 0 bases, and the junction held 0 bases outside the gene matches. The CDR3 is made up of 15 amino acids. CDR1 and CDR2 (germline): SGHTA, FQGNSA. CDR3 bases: TGTGCCAGCAGCTTGACTAGCGGGAGCTCCTACGAGCAGTACTTC. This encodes CASSLTSGSSYEQYF. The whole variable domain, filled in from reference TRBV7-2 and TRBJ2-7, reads GAGVSQSPSNKVTEKGKDVELRCDPISGHTALYWYRQSLGQGLEFLIYFQGNSAPDKSGLPSDRFSAERTGGSVSTLTIQRTQQEDSAVYLCASSLTSGSSYEQYFGPGTRLTVT.

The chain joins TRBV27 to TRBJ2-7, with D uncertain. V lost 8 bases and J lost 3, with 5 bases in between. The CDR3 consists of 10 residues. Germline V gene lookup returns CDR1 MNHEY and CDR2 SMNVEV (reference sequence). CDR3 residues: CASGLYEQYF. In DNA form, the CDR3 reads TGTGCCAGCGGGCTCTACGAGCAGTACTTC.